These 17 T cell receptor beta chains were all obtained from the same sample, sequenced in a study of cytomegalovirus exposure and HLA in healthy donors. The PCR used 60 Vbeta and 13 Jbeta primers. Clones were sequenced by immunoSEQ multiplex PCR, and TCRdb holds only the in-frame ones, with some missing. Of 150,000 to 200,000 clones listed, around 80% are singletons. The sample taken for sequencing was PBMCs. The origin of the receptors is a man over 45 in good health and CMV-seropositive.

This clone was found a few times. The V and J genes are TRBV30 and TRBJ1-5, with 7 bases fitting TRBD1. The V gene's germline CDR1 is GTSNPN and CDR2 SVGIG (reference sequence). CDR3 size: 15 residues. Trimming removed 5 bases from V and 3 bases from J; junction bases left unmatched: 10. The CDR3 DNA reads as TGTGCCTGGTGCCCGAGGACAGGCTCCAATCAGCCCCAGCATTTT. Its protein is CAWCPRTGSNQPQHF.

The gene calls are TRBV7-8 and TRBJ2-1; TRBD1 is a possible D gene (5 bases). This CDR3 is 15 amino acids long. Germline V CDR1 and CDR2: SGHVS, FQNEAQ. V was cut by 1 base and J by 4 bases, with 11 bases left in between. The CDR3 DNA follows: TGTGCCAGCAGCTTAGGGCTAGGGGTATACAATGAGCAGTTCTTC. This encodes CASSLGLGVYNEQFF.

The count of this clone is one. The gene calls are TRBV7-7 and TRBJ2-5; 8 nucleotides align to TRBD2. Trimming removed 5 bases from V and 4 bases from J; junction bases left unmatched: 9. CDR3 size: 15 residues. Germline-derived CDR1 and CDR2 are SSHAT and FNYEAQ (reference sequence). The chain's CDR3 is CASSPGLGGGETQYF. Written as DNA, the CDR3 is TGTGCCAGCAGCCCGGGACTAGGTGGGGGAGAGACCCAGTACTTC. The full variable domain, completed using reference TRBV7-7 and TRBJ2-5, is GAGVSQSPRYKVTKRGQDVTLRCDPISSHATLYWYQQALGQGPEFLTYFNYEAQPDKSGLPSDRFSAERPEGSISTLTIQRTEQRDSAMYRCASSPGLGGGETQYFGPGTRLLVL.

V and J are TRBV4-1 and TRBJ1-5; perhaps TRBD1 as D (6 bases). Trimming left V 0 bases short and J 7 bases short, with 10 bases between. Germline V gene lookup returns CDR1 MGHRA and CDR2 YSYEKL. CDR3 size: 14 residues. CDR3 protein: CASSQDPGVQPQHF. In DNA, the CDR3 is TGCGCCAGCAGCCAAGATCCAGGGGTCCAGCCCCAGCATTTT.

V gene TRBV9 combines with J gene TRBJ1-6; D is undetermined. CDR1 and CDR2 from the germline V gene are SGDLS and YYNGEE. This CDR3 contains 14 residues. V lost 0 bases to trimming and J lost 13 bases, with 14 bases between them. Here the CDR3 DNA reads TGTGCCAGCAGCGTAGGGGAGGCTAATCATCCCCTCCACTTT. Its translation: CASSVGEANHPLHF.

The V gene is TRBV4-1, the J gene TRBJ2-5; 8 bases are a match to TRBD2. CDR1 is MGHRA, CDR2 YSYEKL, per germline. The CDR3 runs to 16 residues. V was pared by 1 base and J by 2 bases, with 6 bases of the junction left unmatched. For the CDR3, the DNA is TGCGCCAGCAGCCAAGCGGGACTAGTGAGACAAGAGACCCAGTACTTC. It is translated as CASSQAGLVRQETQYF.

A single count supports this clone. V is TRBV11-2 and J is TRBJ2-7; 14 bases are a match to TRBD2. The length of the CDR3 is 18 residues. The V gene end was trimmed by 3 bases and the J gene end by 6 bases; junction bases not matched to a gene: 13. Germline V gene data show CDR1 as SGHAT and CDR2 as FQNNGV. The CDR3 region is CASSFATSGGALPPEQYF. The CDR3 nucleotides are TGTGCCAGCAGCTTTGCGACTAGCGGGGGGGCCCTTCCCCCCGAGCAGTACTTC. The full variable domain, with the rest looked up from reference TRBV11-2 and TRBJ2-7, is EAGVAQSPRYKIIEKRQSVAFWCNPISGHATLYWYQQILGQGPKLLIQFQNNGVVDDSQLPKDRFSAERLKGVDSTLKIQPAKLEDSAVYLCASSFATSGGALPPEQYFGPGTRLTVT.

This chain links TRBV11-2 with TRBJ1-1, with D unclear. The CDR3 spans 13 residues. V lost 1 base and J 8 bases, leaving 11 bases between the germline ends. The germline CDR1 and CDR2 sequences are SGHAT and FQNNGV. The CDR3 here is CASSLVGQTEAFF. CDR3 sequence (DNA): TGTGCCAGCAGCTTAGTGGGCCAGACAGAAGCTTTCTTT.

The chain employs TRBV4-1 and TRBJ1-6, with D unclear. The CDR3 has 17 amino acids. V shed 0 bases and J shed 9 bases, with 18 bases lying between them. The germline V gene encodes CDR1 MGHRA and CDR2 YSYEKL. DNA for the CDR3: TGCGCCAGCAGCCAAGATCATTTGGAGAGTTTCGGTTCACCCCTCCACTTT. It yields the protein CASSQDHLESFGSPLHF.

This chain connects TRBV19 to TRBJ2-2, with 9 bases lining up with TRBD2. The CDR3 contains 13 residues. Per the germline V gene, CDR1 is LNHDA and CDR2 is SQIVND (reference sequence). J lost 8 bases, V lost 7 bases, and 5 bases had no gene match. The CDR3 here is CASKAGGPGELFF. The CDR3 DNA follows: TGTGCCAGTAAGGCGGGGGGGCCGGGGGAGCTGTTTTTT.

The CDR3: CSVDPGGNGYGYTF. CDR3 nucleotide sequence: TGCAGCGTTGACCCAGGGGGCAACGGCTATGGCTACACCTTC. The chain carries TRBV29-1 and TRBJ1-2; TRBD1 aligns across 8 bases. This CDR3 has 14 amino acids. The V and J ends lost 3 bases and 4 bases, in that order; junction bases with no gene match: 7. The germline V gene has CDR1 SQVTM and CDR2 ANQGSEA.

The genes are TRBV4-1 and TRBJ2-1, with D perhaps TRBD2 (5 bases). The V gene's germline CDR1 is MGHRA and CDR2 YSYEKL. The CDR3 totals 14 residues. With 4 bases removed from V and 3 bases from J, the gap between germline ends came to 10 bases. CDR3 protein: CASSLRTDYNEQFF. CDR3 DNA sequence: TGCGCCAGCAGCCTCCGGACTGACTACAATGAGCAGTTCTTC.

The chain uses TRBV2 and TRBJ2-5; a possible D gene is TRBD2 (6 bases). The V gene's germline CDR1 is SNHLY and CDR2 FYNNEI. The germline V and J ends were trimmed by 10 bases and 5 bases, with 8 bases remaining between them. This CDR3 has 10 amino acids. This CDR3 is CATAGETQYF. The CDR3 bases are TGTGCCACGGCGGGGGAGACCCAGTACTTC.

The genes are TRBV27 and TRBJ2-5; 10 nucleotides line up with TRBD2. The V segment lost 5 bases and the J segment 9 bases; nucleotides outside the gene matches: 12. CDR1 MNHEY and CDR2 SMNVEV come from the germline V gene (reference sequence). The CDR3 has 15 amino acids. The CDR3 sequence: CASSPLVAGGMAQYF. The CDR3 region has the DNA TGTGCCAGCAGTCCCTTGGTAGCGGGGGGAATGGCCCAGTACTTC.

The CDR3 DNA reads as TGTGCCAGCAGTGAACGAGGACAGGGTACGAATGAGCAGTTCTTC. Its protein is CASSERGQGTNEQFF. The rearrangement uses TRBV6-1 and TRBJ2-1, with 8 bases matching TRBD1. This CDR3 spans 15 amino acids. Germline assignment: CDR1 MNHNS and CDR2 SASEGT. V lost 2 bases and J lost 7; bases outside the gene matches: 7.

The CDR3 reads CASSVRGTELQKLFF. The CDR3 DNA reads TGTGCCAGCAGTGTCCGGGGGACAGAGCTCCAAAAACTGTTTTTT. The J gene is TRBJ1-4, the V gene TRBV6-1; 7 nucleotides agree with TRBD1. Per the germline V gene, CDR1 is MNHNS and CDR2 is SASEGT. The CDR3 is made up of 15 amino acids. V lost 4 bases to trimming and J lost 9 bases; unmatched junction nucleotides: 11.

The V and J genes are TRBV7-9 and TRBJ1-1; no firm D call. Trimming shortened V by 7 bases and J by 5 bases, and 8 bases separated the two germline ends. CDR1 SEHNR and CDR2 FQNEAQ come from the germline V gene (reference sequence). This CDR3 is built from 11 residues. The CDR3 here is CASTGGTEAFF. CDR3 nucleotides: TGTGCCAGCACCGGAGGGACTGAAGCTTTCTTT.